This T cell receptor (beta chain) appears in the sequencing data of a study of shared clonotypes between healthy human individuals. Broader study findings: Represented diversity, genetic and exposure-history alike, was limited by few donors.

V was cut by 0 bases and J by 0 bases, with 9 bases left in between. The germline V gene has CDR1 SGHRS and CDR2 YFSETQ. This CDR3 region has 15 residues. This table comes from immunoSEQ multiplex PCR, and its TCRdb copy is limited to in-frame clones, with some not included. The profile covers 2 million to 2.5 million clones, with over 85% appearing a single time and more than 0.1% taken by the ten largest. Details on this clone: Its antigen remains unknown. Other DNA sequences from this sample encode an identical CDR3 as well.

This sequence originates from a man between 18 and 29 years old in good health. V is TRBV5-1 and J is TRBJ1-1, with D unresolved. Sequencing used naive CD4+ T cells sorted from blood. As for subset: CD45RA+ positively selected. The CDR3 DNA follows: TGCGCCAGCAGCTTGGGACAAGGAGTGAACACTGAAGCTTTCTTT. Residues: CASSLGQGVNTEAFF.